A selection of T cell receptor beta chains follows, all from one sample in a study of blood T cell repertoires in COVID-19. Clones were read by immunoSEQ multiplex PCR, and TCRdb kept only the in-frame ones, dropping some. Among hundreds of thousands of clones, around nine tenths were seen once, and the ten largest hold about 3%. Sequenced sample: peripheral blood. These receptors originate from a human donor in a cohort sampled during active COVID-19. Each CDR3 is given with its conserved first and last residue.

v_gene	CDR3aa
TRBV15	CATSRDTPRRGVINEQYF
TRBV3-1/TRBV3-2	CASSQGNPGLAGGGELFF
TRBV6-6	CASRISEGGAEAFF
TRBV7-3	CASSYRFEQPQHF
TRBV10-3	CAIRPRDRGPHTDTQYF
TRBV3-1/TRBV3-2	CASSQAGQIEAFF
TRBV6-5	CASSADPPGELFF
TRBV2	CASSPRDPFSSYNSPLHF
TRBV14	CASSHPPLAGYNEQFF
TRBV12-3/TRBV12-4	CASSFSRNNEQFF
TRBV30	CAWSVGGDGETQYF
TRBV7-2	CASSPEGARGDGYTF
TRBV6-5	CASSTPGQPYEQYF
TRBV27	CASSLWSGGTEAFF
TRBV6-4	CASSDSSPTDTQYF
TRBV3-1/TRBV3-2	CASSQESGQGLYQPQHF
TRBV7-2	CASSFFSGGNSPLHF
TRBV28	CASSLAQANYGYTF
TRBV3-1/TRBV3-2	CASSRNQLDYSGANVLTF
TRBV7-6	CASSLDTLAGTYNEQFF
TRBV4-1	CASSQDASGTYNEQFF